The T cell receptor beta chain under discussion was sequenced for a study of glioma-infiltrating T cells after dendritic cell vaccination. Measured with immunoSEQ multiplex PCR; TCRdb has only the in-frame clones, and not every one. The sample includes some 99,000 clones, around 80% of them seen just once. Sample time point: after dendritic cell vaccination, including at tumor progression/relapse. Before vaccination, two weeks after the third vaccination, and at progression, PBMC were collected. The CDR3 contains 16 residues. The ends lost 4 bases at V and 4 bases at J; junction bases unmatched: 4. Germline loops: CDR1 MNHNY, CDR2 SVGAGI (reference sequence).

The sequencing here drew on blood, taken after dendritic cell vaccination. The TCR originated in a human donor with glioblastoma. The gene calls are TRBV6-6 and TRBJ2-1; 13 bases map to TRBD2. The CDR3 sequence: CASSSWTSGGYNEQFF. For the CDR3, the DNA is TGTGCCAGCAGTTCTTGGACTAGCGGGGGTTACAATGAGCAGTTCTTC.